This record looks at one T cell receptor beta chain sequence and its context. Its antigen target is currently unknown. Base qualities are missing; no much larger clone stands one base away. The sample comes from a study of blood T cell repertoires in COVID-19 (dated by TCRdb to between 2020 and 2021). Some background on the complete study: The collaborator samples originated in the United States, Italy and Spain and spanned the acute and convalescent phases of COVID-19. Where available, HLA class I and class II types were taken from metadata supplied by the sample provider and were not determined by assay-based typing. The repertoires were made available in a free public database intended to serve as a resource for research on the immune response to SARS-CoV-2. The prospective study material was composed of cDNA or gDNA derived from T cells, B-cell-depleted T cells, or PBMCs. The samples were drawn from the first 160 participants of the ongoing ImmuneRACE study and from over a thousand subjects provided by 6 global collaborators. Nearly every sample came with metadata listing a de-identified subject ID, COVID-19 status, age in years and sex. Deeply sampled blood TCRbeta repertoires from subjects exposed to, actively infected with, or recovered from COVID-19 were included in the dataset. The research as a whole found: Clinical and demographic metadata were provided uncurated, with the amount varying by source and participant.

The immunoSEQ Assay, a bias-controlled multiplex PCR, was used to amplify TCRbeta CDR3 regions from genomic DNA. The source study handled its data this way. The number of nucleated cells in each sample was estimated by amplification of reference gene primers within the assay. Sequence reads were collapsed and filtered to measure the absolute abundance of every unique TCRbeta CDR3 rearrangement. Productive Simpson clonality was computed per sample as the square root of Simpson's diversity index over productive rearrangements. The table was pulled from immuneACCESS by TCRdb, which kept in-frame rearrangements only. Such tables lose some clones; where checked, under half of the loss comes from unresolved V genes, and the rest has no known cause. The DNA was the basis for D and trimming; V, J and clone size are from that table. The sample contains roughly 330,000 clones, approximately 88% of them found a single time. The ten largest make up roughly 4.1% of the sample.

CDR3 length: 16 amino acids, cysteine to phenylalanine. Left in the record is the CDR3 DNA by itself, 48 bases read in frame from the first base. Sequences SGHKS (CDR1) and YYEKEE (CDR2) are obtained from the germline V gene (reference sequence). The V end loses 3 bases and the J end loses 7 bases, and a stretch of 19 bases separates them. Whole blood was collected in K2EDTA tubes by collaborating institutions according to the institutions' own protocols. Collaborator samples were shipped for TCRbeta analysis as frozen whole blood, isolated PBMCs, or DNA extracted from either sample type. Sequencing input: peripheral blood. This TCR came from a woman aged 50 to 60 with active or convalescent COVID-19. The chain is assembled from TRBV5-5 and TRBJ2-2; TRBD1 is a weak D gene call, 7 bases matching. For the CDR3, the sequence is CASSSYLGGGYGELFF. The DNA reads as follows: TGTGCCAGCAGCTCATACCTTGGAGGGGGCTACGGGGAGCTGTTTTTT. Beyond the CDR3, the reference TRBV5-5 and TRBJ2-2 genes provide the residues; the full variable domain reads: DAGVTQSPTHLIKTRGQQVTLRCSPISGHKSVSWYQQVLGQGPQFIFQYYEKEERGRGNFPDRFSARQFPNYSSELNVNALLLGDSALYLCASSSYLGGGYGELFFGEGSRLTVL.